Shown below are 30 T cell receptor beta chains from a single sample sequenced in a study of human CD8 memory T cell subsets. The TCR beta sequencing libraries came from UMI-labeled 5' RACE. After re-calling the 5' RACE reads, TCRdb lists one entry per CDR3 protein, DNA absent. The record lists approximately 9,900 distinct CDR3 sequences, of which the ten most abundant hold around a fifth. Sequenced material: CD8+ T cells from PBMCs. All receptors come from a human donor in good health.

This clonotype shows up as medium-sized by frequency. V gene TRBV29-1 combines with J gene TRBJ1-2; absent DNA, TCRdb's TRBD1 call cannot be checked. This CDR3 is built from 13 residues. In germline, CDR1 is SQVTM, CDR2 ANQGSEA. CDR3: CSVEQGYPYGYTF.

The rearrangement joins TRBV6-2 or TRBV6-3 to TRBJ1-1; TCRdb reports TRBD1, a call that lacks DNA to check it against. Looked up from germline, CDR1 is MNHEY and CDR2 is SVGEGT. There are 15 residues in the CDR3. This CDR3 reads CASTEPGTGYTEAFF.

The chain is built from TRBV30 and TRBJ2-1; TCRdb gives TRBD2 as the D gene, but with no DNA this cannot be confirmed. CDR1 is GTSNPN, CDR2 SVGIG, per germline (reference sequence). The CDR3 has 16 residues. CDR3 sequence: CAWSGDSAGVSNEQFF.

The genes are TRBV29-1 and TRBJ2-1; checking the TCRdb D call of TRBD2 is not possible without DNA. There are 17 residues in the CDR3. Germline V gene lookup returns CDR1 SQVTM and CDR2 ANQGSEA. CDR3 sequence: CSVDRVEGGLGFDEQFF.

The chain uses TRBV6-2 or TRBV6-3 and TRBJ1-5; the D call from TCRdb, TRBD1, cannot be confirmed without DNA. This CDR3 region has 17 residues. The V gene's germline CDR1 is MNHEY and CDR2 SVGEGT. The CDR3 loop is CASKGAGERRTDQPQHF.

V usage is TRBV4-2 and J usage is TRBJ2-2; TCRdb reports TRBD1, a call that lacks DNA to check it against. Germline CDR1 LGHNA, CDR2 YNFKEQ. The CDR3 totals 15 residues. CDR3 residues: CASSPLGGDTGELFF.

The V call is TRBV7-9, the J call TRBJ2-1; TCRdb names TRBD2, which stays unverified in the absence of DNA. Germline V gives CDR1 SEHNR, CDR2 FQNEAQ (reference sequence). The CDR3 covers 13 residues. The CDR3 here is CASSSLAGVEQFF.

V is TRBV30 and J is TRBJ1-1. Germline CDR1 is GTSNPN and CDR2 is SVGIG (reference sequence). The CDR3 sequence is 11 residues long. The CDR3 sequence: CAWSGYTEAFF.

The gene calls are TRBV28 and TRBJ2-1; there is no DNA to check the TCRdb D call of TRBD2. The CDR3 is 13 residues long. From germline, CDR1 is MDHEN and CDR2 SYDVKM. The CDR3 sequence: CASSLTGPGLEIF.

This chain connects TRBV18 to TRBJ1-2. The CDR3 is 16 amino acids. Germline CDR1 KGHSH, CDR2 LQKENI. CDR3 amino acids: CASSPPLQKLLYGYTF.

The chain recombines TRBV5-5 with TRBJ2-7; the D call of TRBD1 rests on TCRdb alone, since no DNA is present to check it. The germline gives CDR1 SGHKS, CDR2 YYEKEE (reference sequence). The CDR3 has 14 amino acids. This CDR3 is CASSFQGGSYEQYF.

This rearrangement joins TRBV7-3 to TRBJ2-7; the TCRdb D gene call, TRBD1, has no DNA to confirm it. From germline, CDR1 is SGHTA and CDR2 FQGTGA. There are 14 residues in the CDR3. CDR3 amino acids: CASSLSGTGHEQYF.

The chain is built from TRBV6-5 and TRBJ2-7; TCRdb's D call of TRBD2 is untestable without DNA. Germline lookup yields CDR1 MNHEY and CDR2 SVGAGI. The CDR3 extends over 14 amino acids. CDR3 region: CASSSGGPQQGQYF.

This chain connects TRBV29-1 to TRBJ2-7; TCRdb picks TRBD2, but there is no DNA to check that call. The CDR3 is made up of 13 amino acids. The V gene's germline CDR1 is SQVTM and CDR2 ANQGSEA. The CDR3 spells CSVEERGGYEQYF.

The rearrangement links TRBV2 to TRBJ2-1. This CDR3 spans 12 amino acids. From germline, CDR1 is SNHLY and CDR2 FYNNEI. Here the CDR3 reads CASSEMKTEQFF.

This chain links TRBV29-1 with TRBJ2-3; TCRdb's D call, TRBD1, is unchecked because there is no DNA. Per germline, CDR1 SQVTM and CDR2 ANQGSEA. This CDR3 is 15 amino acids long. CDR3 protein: CSVEGGGLVGDTQYF.

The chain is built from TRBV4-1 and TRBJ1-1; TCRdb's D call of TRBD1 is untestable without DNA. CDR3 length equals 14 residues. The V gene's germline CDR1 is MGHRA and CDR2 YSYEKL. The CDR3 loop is CASRVTGANTEAFF.

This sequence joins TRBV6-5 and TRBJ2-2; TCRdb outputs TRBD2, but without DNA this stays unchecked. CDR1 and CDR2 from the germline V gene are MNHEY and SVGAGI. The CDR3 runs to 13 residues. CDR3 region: CASSYYLPGELFF.

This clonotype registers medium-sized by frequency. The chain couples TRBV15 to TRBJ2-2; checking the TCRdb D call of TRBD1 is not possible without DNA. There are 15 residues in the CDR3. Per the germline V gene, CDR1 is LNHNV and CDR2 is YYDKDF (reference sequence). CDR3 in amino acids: CATSTGRGDTGELFF.

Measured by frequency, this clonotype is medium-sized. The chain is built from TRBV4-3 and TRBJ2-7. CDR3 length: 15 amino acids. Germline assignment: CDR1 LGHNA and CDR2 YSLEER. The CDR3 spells CASSQDWIAAYEQYF.

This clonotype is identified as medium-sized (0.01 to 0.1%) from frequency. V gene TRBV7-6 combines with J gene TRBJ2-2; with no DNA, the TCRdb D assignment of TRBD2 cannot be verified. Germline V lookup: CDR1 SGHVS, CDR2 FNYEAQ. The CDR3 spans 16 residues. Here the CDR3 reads CASSFREPSRAGELFF.

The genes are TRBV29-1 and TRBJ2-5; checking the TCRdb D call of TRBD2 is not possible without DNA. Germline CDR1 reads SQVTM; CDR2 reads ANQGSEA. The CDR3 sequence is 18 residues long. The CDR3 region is CSVVGLAGEVEVQETQYF.

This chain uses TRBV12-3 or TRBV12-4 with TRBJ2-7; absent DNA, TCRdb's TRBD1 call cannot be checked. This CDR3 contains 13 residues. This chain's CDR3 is CASRNGQSYEQYF.

The chain's CDR3 is CSADRGRDTEAFF. This chain connects TRBV29-1 to TRBJ1-1; TCRdb lists TRBD1, though no DNA is available to test this call. Per the germline V gene, CDR1 is SQVTM and CDR2 is ANQGSEA. The CDR3 is made up of 13 amino acids.

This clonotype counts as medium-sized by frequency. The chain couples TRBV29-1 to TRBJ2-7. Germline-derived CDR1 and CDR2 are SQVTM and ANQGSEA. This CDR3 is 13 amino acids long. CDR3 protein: CSVVIGEPYEQYF.

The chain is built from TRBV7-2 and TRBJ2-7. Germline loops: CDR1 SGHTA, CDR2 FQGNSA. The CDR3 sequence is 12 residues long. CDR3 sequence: CASSFSSYEQYF. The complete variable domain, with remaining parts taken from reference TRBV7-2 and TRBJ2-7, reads GAGVSQSPSNKVTEKGKDVELRCDPISGHTALYWYRQSLGQGLEFLIYFQGNSAPDKSGLPSDRFSAERTGGSVSTLTIQRTQQEDSAVYLCASSFSSYEQYFGPGTRLTVT.

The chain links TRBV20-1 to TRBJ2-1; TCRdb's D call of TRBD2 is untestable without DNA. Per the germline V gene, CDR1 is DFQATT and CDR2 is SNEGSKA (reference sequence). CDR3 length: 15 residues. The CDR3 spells CSAREEREGLNEQFF.

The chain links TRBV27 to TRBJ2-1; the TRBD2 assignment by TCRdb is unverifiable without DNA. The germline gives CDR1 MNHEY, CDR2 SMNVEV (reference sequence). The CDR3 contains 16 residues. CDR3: CASSFLTSGSINEQFF.

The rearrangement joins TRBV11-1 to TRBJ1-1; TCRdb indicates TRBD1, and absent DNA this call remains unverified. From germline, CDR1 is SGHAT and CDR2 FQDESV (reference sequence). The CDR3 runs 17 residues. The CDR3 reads CASSSDPGQGLNTEAFF.

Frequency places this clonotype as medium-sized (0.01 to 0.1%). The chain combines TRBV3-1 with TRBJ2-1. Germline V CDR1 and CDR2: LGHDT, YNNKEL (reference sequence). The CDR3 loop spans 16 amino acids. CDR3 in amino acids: CASSQGLADSYNEQFF.